This is a list of T cell receptor beta chains from one sample in a study of graft-versus-host responses after intestinal transplantation. Assay used: immunoSEQ multiplex PCR; TCRdb lists only in-frame clones, some missing. The sample yields some 41,000 clones, roughly nine tenths seen once. The starting material was PBMCs, obtained roughly 270 days after transplant. These TCRs come from a human patient who received an intestinal transplant, so some T cells may come from the graft donor. Each CDR3 is given with its conserved first and last residue.

>TRBV5-1|TRBJ1-2
CASSGTGRYGYTF
>TRBV5-1|TRBJ2-3
CASSLEPSTDTQYF
>TRBV19|TRBJ2-6
CASSLSTGANVLTF
>TRBV7-9|TRBJ1-5
CASSLALNQPQHF
>TRBV9|TRBJ2-1
CASSATGTTAYNEQFF
>TRBV7-2|TRBJ1-2
CASSHAGDRSPRPGYTF
>TRBV4-1|TRBJ1-3
CASSGTGGSFGNTIYF
>TRBV7-9|TRBJ1-1
CASSLARNTEAFF
>TRBV7-9|TRBJ2-3
CASSLALVDTQYF
>TRBV4-1|TRBJ2-5
CASSQGGGALETQYF
>TRBV19|TRBJ1-2
CASRHPGQINYGYTF
>TRBV7-6|TRBJ2-5
CASSPGLLKTQETQYF
>TRBV5-4|TRBJ1-2
CASSFWGGYGYTF
>TRBV18|TRBJ2-5
CASSPAGGPQTQYF
>TRBV9|TRBJ2-7
CASSAGLSLSYEQYF
>TRBV19|TRBJ1-5
CASSIRGNQPQHF
>TRBV2|TRBJ2-1
CASSDGVGGGNEQFF
>TRBV7-9|TRBJ1-2
CASSRGQGVINYGYTF
>TRBV4-1|TRBJ2-1
CASSRHGSGGAGNEQFF
>TRBV5-1|TRBJ2-5
CASSGDGALQETQYF
>TRBV7-3|TRBJ2-1
CASSLQKGGEQFF
>TRBV5-1|TRBJ2-3
CASSLAGTDTQYF
>TRBV27|TRBJ2-1
CASSLIPRNEQFF
>TRBV27|TRBJ1-1
CASSLQGYLNTEAFF
>TRBV6-9|TRBJ1-2
CASSYSRDSTYGYTF
>TRBV2|TRBJ1-5
CASSEARMRGNQPQHF
>TRBV15|TRBJ1-6
CATSRTGVSAGQSSYNSPLHF
>TRBV5-1|TRBJ2-5
CASSLVLGARGETQYF
>TRBV7-9|TRBJ2-3
CASSLAGTGPTDTQYF
>TRBV5-1|TRBJ2-6
CASSLLDSGANVLTF
>TRBV2|TRBJ2-1
CASITGYNEQFF
>TRBV2|TRBJ2-5
CASSETSAGGVETQYF
>TRBV5-1|TRBJ1-3
CASSLARDSPSGNTIYF
>TRBV6-1|TRBJ2-7
CASSEPDADGEQYF
>TRBV9|TRBJ2-7
CASSVAQGGSGALDEQYF
>TRBV5-1|TRBJ2-5
CASSDSSGAQYF
>TRBV6-6|TRBJ1-5
CASTIQGNSNQPQHF
>TRBV6-4|TRBJ1-2
CASSDRGPLFYGYTF
>TRBV27|TRBJ2-3
CASSPRGTGTDTQYF
>TRBV5-4|TRBJ2-5
CASSDGQKETQYF
>TRBV5-1|TRBJ1-1
CASSLDTRNTEAFF
>TRBV7-9|TRBJ2-1
CASSYPPRDEQFF
>TRBV15|TRBJ2-2
CATSRDSFPTGELFF
>TRBV27|TRBJ1-1
CASSSSDRLNTEAFF
>TRBV2|TRBJ2-7
CAINRDMHYEQYF
>TRBV12-5|TRBJ1-2
CASATWYGYTF
>TRBV5-4|TRBJ1-2
CASSLEGEANYGYTF
>TRBV7-6|TRBJ2-3
CASSLGQLADTQYF
>TRBV6-1|TRBJ2-3
CASRGQGADTQYF
>TRBV7-6|TRBJ2-1
CASSFLSGASYNEQFF
>TRBV4-1|TRBJ1-2
CASSQVTGSYGYTF
>TRBV6-1|TRBJ2-7
CASSDVLSEQYF
>TRBV5-6|TRBJ1-6
CASSLTVSLYNSPLHF
>TRBV5-1|TRBJ2-3
CASSPGPGTSGGLGDTQYF
>TRBV5-1|TRBJ2-1
CASSLEGGPLGEQFF
>TRBV4-1|TRBJ2-7
CASSQEPLAPGEQYF
>TRBV4-2|TRBJ2-3
CASSQEVGGGGTQYF
>TRBV6-4|TRBJ2-1
CASSTSGGANEQFF
>TRBV11-2|TRBJ2-5
CASSLVPWGAPIQETQYF
>TRBV4-2|TRBJ2-5
CASSQASGGAETQYF